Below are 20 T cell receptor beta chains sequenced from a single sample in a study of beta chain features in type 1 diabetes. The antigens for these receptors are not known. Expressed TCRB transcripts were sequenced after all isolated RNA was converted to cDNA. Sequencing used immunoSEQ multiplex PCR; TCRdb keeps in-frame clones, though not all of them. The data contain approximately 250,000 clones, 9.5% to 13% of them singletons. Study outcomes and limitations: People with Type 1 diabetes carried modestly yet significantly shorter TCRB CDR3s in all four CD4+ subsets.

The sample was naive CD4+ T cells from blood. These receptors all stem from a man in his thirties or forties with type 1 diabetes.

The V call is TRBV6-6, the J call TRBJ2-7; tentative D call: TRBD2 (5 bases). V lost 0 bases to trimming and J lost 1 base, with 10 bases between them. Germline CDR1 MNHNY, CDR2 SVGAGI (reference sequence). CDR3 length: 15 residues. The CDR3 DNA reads TGTGCCAGCAGTTACTCGATGGGGAGTTCCTACGAGCAGTACTTC. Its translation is CASSYSMGSSYEQYF.

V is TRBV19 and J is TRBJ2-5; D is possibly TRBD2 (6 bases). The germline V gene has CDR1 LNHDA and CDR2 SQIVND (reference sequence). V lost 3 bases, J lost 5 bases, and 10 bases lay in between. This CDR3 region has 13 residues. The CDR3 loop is CASSMAGRETQYF. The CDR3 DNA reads TGTGCCAGTAGTATGGCAGGGAGGGAGACCCAGTACTTC.

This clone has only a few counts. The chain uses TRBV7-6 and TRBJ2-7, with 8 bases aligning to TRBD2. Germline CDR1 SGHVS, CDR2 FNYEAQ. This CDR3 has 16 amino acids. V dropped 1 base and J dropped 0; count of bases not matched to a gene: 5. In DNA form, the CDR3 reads TGTGCCAGCAGCTTAGAACCTAGCGGGTACTCCTACGAGCAGTACTTC. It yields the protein CASSLEPSGYSYEQYF.

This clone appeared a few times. This chain's CDR3 is CASRAMTGGGTEAFF. The DNA for the CDR3 is TGCGCCAGCAGGGCGATGACAGGGGGAGGAACTGAAGCTTTCTTT. This chain connects TRBV5-1 to TRBJ1-1, with 9 bases aligning to TRBD1. The CDR3 runs to 15 residues. In germline, CDR1 is SGHRS, CDR2 YFSETQ. J was trimmed by 5 bases and V by 5 bases; bases with no gene match: 10.

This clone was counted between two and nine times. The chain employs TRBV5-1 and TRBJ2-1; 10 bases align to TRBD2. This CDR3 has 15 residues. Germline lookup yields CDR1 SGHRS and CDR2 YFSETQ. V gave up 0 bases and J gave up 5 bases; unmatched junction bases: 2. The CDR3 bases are TGCGCCAGCAGCTTGGGGACTAGCGGCCACAATGAGCAGTTCTTC. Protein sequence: CASSLGTSGHNEQFF. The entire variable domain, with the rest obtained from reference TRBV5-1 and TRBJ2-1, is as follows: KAGVTQTPRYLIKTRGQQVTLSCSPISGHRSVSWYQQTPGQGLQFLFEYFSETQRNKGNFPGRFSGRQFSNSRSEMNVSTLELGDSALYLCASSLGTSGHNEQFFGPGTRLTVL.

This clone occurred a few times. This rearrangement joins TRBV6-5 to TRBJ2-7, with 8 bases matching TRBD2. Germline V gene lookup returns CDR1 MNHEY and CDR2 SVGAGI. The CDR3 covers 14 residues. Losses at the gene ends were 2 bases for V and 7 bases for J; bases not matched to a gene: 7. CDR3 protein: CASSYQGLGAEQYF. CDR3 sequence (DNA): TGTGCCAGCAGTTACCAGGGACTAGGGGCTGAGCAGTACTTC.

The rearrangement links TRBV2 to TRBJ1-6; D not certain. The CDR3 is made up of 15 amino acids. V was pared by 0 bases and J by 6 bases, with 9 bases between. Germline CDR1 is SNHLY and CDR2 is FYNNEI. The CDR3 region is CASSEARAGNSPLHF. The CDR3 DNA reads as TGTGCCAGCAGTGAAGCTAGAGCGGGTAATTCACCCCTCCACTTT.

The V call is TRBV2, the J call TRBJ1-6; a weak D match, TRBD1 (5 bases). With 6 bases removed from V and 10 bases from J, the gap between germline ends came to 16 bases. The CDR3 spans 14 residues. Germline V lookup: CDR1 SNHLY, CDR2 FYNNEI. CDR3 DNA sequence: TGTGCCAGCAGCCTGACAGACTTAGACTCACCCCTCCACTTT. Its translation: CASSLTDLDSPLHF.

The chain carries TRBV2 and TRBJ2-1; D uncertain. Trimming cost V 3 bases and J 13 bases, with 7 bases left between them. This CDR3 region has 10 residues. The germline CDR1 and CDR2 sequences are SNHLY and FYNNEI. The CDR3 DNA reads TGTGCCAGCAGTGATTTAGTTCAGTTCTTC. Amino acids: CASSDLVQFF.

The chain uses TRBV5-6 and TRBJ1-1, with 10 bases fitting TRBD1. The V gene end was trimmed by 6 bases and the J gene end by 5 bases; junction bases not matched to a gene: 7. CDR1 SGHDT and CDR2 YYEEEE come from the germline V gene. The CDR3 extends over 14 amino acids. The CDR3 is CASTWGQGRTEAFF. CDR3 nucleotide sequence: TGTGCCAGCACCTGGGGACAGGGGAGGACTGAAGCTTTCTTT. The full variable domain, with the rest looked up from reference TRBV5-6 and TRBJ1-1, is DAGVTQSPTHLIKTRGQQVTLRCSPKSGHDTVSWYQQALGQGPQFIFQYYEEEERQRGNFPDRFSGHQFPNYSSELNVNALLLGDSALYLCASTWGQGRTEAFFGQGTRLTVV.

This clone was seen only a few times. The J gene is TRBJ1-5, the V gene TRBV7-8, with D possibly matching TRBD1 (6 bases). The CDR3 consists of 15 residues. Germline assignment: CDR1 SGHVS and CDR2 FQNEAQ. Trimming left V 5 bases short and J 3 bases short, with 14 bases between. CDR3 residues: CASSEKRTDNQPQHF. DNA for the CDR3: TGTGCCAGCAGCGAAAAAAGGACAGACAATCAGCCCCAGCATTTT.

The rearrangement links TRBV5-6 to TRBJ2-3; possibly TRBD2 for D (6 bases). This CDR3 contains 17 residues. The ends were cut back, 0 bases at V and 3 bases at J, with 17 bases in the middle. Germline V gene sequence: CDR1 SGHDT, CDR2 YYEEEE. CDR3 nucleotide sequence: TGTGCCAGCAGCTTGGCCTTAAGGGAAGGGAGGACAGATACGCAGTATTTT. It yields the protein CASSLALREGRTDTQYF.

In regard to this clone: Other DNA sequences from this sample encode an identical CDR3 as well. The CDR3 nucleotides read TGTGCCAGCAGTGCCGACACGAGCAATCAGCCCCAGCATTTT. It codes for CASSADTSNQPQHF. The rearrangement uses TRBV2 and TRBJ1-5; no definite D call. This CDR3 region has 14 residues. Trimming shortened V by 4 bases and J by 1 base, and 8 bases separated the two germline ends. Germline CDR1 SNHLY, CDR2 FYNNEI.

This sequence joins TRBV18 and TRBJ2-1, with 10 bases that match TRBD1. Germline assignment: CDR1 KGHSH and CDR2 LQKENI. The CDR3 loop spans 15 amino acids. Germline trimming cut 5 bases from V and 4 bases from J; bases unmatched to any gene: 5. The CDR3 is CASSRGQGEYNEQFF. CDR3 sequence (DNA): TGTGCCAGCTCAAGAGGACAGGGGGAATACAATGAGCAGTTCTTC. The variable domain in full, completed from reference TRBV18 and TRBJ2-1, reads NAGVMQNPRHLVRRRGQEARLRCSPMKGHSHVYWYRQLPEEGLKFMVYLQKENIIDESGMPKERFSAEFPKEGPSILRIQQVVRGDSAAYFCASSRGQGEYNEQFFGPGTRLTVL.

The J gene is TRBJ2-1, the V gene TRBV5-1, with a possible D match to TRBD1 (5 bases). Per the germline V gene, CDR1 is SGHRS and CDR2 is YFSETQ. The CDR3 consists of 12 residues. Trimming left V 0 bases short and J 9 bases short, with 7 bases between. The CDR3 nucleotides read TGCGCCAGCAGCTTGGAGGGGCCTGAGCAGTTCTTC. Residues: CASSLEGPEQFF.

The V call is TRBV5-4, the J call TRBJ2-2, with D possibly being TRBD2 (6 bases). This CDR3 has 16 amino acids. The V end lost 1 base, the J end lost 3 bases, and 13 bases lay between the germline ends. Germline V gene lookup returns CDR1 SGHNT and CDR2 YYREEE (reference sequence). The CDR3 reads CASSLFGGMDTGELFF. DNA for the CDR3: TGTGCCAGCAGCTTGTTTGGGGGGATGGACACCGGGGAGCTGTTTTTT.

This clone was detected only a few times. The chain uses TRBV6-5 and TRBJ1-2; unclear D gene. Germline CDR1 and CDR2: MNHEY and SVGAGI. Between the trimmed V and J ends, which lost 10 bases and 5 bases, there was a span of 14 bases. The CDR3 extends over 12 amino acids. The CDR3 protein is CATQDIIYGYTF. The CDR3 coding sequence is TGTGCCACCCAAGACATCATATATGGCTACACCTTC.

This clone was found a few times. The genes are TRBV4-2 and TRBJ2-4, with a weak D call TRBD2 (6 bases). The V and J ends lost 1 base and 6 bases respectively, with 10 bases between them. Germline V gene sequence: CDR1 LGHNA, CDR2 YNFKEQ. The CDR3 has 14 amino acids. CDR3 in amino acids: CASSQGVGGNIQYF. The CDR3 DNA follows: TGTGCCAGCAGCCAAGGAGTGGGGGGAAACATTCAGTACTTC.

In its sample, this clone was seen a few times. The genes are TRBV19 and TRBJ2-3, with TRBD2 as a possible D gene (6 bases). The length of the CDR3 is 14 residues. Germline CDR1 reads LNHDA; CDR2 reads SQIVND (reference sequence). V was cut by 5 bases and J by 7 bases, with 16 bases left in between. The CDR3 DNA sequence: TGTGCCAGTAGTCTCCAGGACTACATGAATACGCAGTATTTT. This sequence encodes CASSLQDYMNTQYF.

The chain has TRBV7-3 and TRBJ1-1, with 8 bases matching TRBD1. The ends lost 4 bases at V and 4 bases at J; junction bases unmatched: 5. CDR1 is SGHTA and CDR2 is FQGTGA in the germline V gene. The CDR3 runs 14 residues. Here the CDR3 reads CASSYGQGSTEAFF. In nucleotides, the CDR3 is TGTGCCAGCAGCTACGGACAGGGATCCACTGAAGCTTTCTTT.